The subject of this entry is one TCR beta chain. The antigen remains unidentified. Trimming removed 1 base from V and 9 bases from J, with 10 bases in between. Germline V lookup: CDR1 MGHDK, CDR2 SYGVNS. The length of the CDR3 is 13 residues. Vbeta (60) and Jbeta (13) primers were used in the PCR. Produced via immunoSEQ multiplex PCR; TCRdb's table is partial and in-frame only. This sample yields approximately 55,000 clones, of which approximately 85% are seen a single time; 2% to 2.5% belongs to the top ten. The source of the sample is a study of cytomegalovirus exposure and HLA in healthy donors. Study-wide points: Most subjects had HLA-A and HLA-B alleles reportedly predicted accurately by TCR beta sequences.

As for the donors, each was a healthy bone marrow donor. The sequence was collected from a boy between 5 and 17 years old in good health and CMV-seropositive. This chain connects TRBV25-1 to TRBJ2-1; D possibly corresponds to TRBD2 (5 bases). The specimen was PBMCs. Written as DNA, the CDR3 is TGTGCCAGCAGTGAATTCGGGCGGGCTGAGCAGTTCTTC. Amino acid sequence: CASSEFGRAEQFF.